The 18 T cell receptor beta chains below come from one sample, sequenced in a study of cytomegalovirus exposure and HLA in healthy donors. PCR amplification relied on 60 Vbeta primers (plus 13 Jbeta primers). Sequenced by immunoSEQ multiplex PCR; TCRdb stores in-frame clones only, minus some. Among under 200,000 clones, roughly 77% were seen once, and the ten largest hold around 7.7%. Sequences were obtained from PBMCs. The receptors were sampled from a woman in her thirties or forties in good health and CMV-seropositive.

There are a few counts of this clone. This sequence joins TRBV9 and TRBJ2-3; TRBD2 aligns across 7 bases. J was trimmed by 11 bases and V by 7 bases; bases with no gene match: 16. Germline V gene data show CDR1 as SGDLS and CDR2 as YYNGEE. This CDR3 comprises 14 residues. The CDR3 nucleotides read TGTGCCAGCGCTAGACCACCCCGACTAGCAGAGCAGTATTTT. Translated, it gives CASARPPRLAEQYF. The variable domain in full, completed from reference TRBV9 and TRBJ2-3, reads DSGVTQTPKHLITATGQRVTLRCSPRSGDLSVYWYQQSLDQGLQFLIQYYNGEERAKGNILERFSAQQFPDLHSELNLSSLELGDSALYFCASARPPRLAEQYFGPGTRLTVL.

CDR3 bases: TGCGCCAGCAGTGAGTCCCCCAGGGTAGGGGGTGCTAACACTGAAGCTTTCTTT. This encodes CASSESPRVGGANTEAFF. The chain carries TRBV10-1 and TRBJ1-1; TRBD1 is a possible D gene (6 bases). The V gene's germline CDR1 is WNHNN and CDR2 SYGVQD (reference sequence). Trimming took 0 bases from V and 2 from J, leaving 19 bases between them. This CDR3 comprises 18 residues.

V usage is TRBV2 and J usage is TRBJ2-7; the match to TRBD2 covers 9 bases. Germline V gene lookup returns CDR1 SNHLY and CDR2 FYNNEI. CDR3 length: 16 amino acids. The V gene end was trimmed by 2 bases and the J gene end by 4 bases; junction bases not matched to a gene: 9. The chain's CDR3 is CASSENSAGGLYEQYF. The DNA for the CDR3 is TGTGCCAGCAGTGAAAACAGTGCGGGAGGGCTTTACGAGCAGTACTTC. The full variable domain, rest sourced from reference TRBV2 and TRBJ2-7, is EPEVTQTPSHQVTQMGQEVILRCVPISNHLYFYWYRQILGQKVEFLVSFYNNEISEKSEIFDDQFSVERPDGSNFTLKIRSTKLEDSAMYFCASSENSAGGLYEQYFGPGTRLTVT.

V usage is TRBV2 and J usage is TRBJ2-2, with TRBD1 matching 8 bases. The CDR3 has 15 amino acids. Trimming took 7 bases from V and 1 from J; bases not matched to a gene: 5. Looked up from germline, CDR1 is SNHLY and CDR2 is FYNNEI. The CDR3 reads CASNRGQENTGELFF. CDR3 sequence (DNA): TGTGCCAGCAACAGGGGACAGGAGAACACCGGGGAGCTGTTTTTT.

The chain is built from TRBV6-1 and TRBJ2-5; 7 positions agree with TRBD1. The CDR3 runs 14 residues. The trim removed 5 bases at V and 1 base at J, leaving 4 bases unmatched. Germline V gene data show CDR1 as MNHNS and CDR2 as SASEGT. The CDR3 spells CASSLGQSQETQYF. CDR3 DNA: TGTGCCAGCAGTTTGGGACAGAGCCAAGAGACCCAGTACTTC.

The genes are TRBV4-1 and TRBJ1-2; D gene unclear. The CDR3 has 14 amino acids. Germline V gene lookup returns CDR1 MGHRA and CDR2 YSYEKL. Trimming took 1 base from V and 2 from J, leaving 8 bases between them. As DNA, the CDR3 is TGCGCCAGCAGCCAAGGTACTTTCAACTATGGCTACACCTTC. Its translation is CASSQGTFNYGYTF.

This clone was counted once. V gene TRBV2 combines with J gene TRBJ2-1; 10 bases are shared with TRBD1. The germline CDR1 and CDR2 sequences are SNHLY and FYNNEI. With 3 bases clipped from V and 5 bases from J, the junction kept 4 bases outside the gene matches. The CDR3 totals 15 residues. The CDR3 DNA reads TGTGCCAGCAGTGACCCGGGACAGGGGAACAATGAGCAGTTCTTC. Its protein is CASSDPGQGNNEQFF.

V is TRBV9 and J is TRBJ2-2; D perhaps matches TRBD1 (5 bases). V dropped 2 bases and J dropped 4 bases, with 9 bases sitting between them. This CDR3 region has 14 residues. From germline, CDR1 is SGDLS and CDR2 YYNGEE. DNA of the CDR3: TGTGCCAGCAGCGTTACAAGGGGCACCGGGGAGCTGTTTTTT. Translating it yields CASSVTRGTGELFF.

V gene TRBV4-1 combines with J gene TRBJ2-3; a possible D gene is TRBD1 (5 bases). The CDR3 is made up of 16 amino acids. V was cut by 1 base and J by 6 bases, with 17 bases left in between. CDR1 is MGHRA and CDR2 is YSYEKL in the germline V gene. Here the CDR3 reads CASSQGALGTGDTQYF. In DNA form, the CDR3 reads TGCGCCAGCAGCCAAGGGGCATTGGGCACAGGCGATACGCAGTATTTT.

There are a few counts of this clone. This sequence joins TRBV7-2 and TRBJ2-2; 11 nucleotides align to TRBD2. The CDR3 has 15 amino acids. Trimming at V came to 6 bases and at J to 10 bases, leaving 10 bases not matched to a gene. From germline, CDR1 is SGHTA and CDR2 FQGNSA. The CDR3 coding sequence is TGTGCCAGCAGTCTCGGGACTAGCGGCAGGAAGGAGCTGTTTTTT. Translating it yields CASSLGTSGRKELFF.

The rearrangement uses TRBV6-5 and TRBJ1-6; D is unclear. This CDR3 comprises 13 residues. Germline V gene data show CDR1 as MNHEY and CDR2 as SVGAGI. The V end lost 2 bases, the J end lost 8 bases, and 7 bases lay between the germline ends. Written as DNA, the CDR3 is TGTGCCAGCAGTTACAACCGGGATTCACCCCTCCACTTT. Protein sequence: CASSYNRDSPLHF.

This clone showed up just a few times. The chain employs TRBV14 and TRBJ2-1, with a weak D call TRBD1 (6 bases). Germline V gene sequence: CDR1 SGHDN, CDR2 FVKESK. V dropped 0 bases and J dropped 6 bases, with 15 bases sitting between them. The CDR3 is 16 amino acids. CDR3 bases: TGTGCCAGCAGCCAAGAAATCGAAAGCAGGGGCAATGAGCAGTTCTTC. Its protein is CASSQEIESRGNEQFF.

The J gene is TRBJ1-5, the V gene TRBV19, with TRBD1 matching over 9 bases. Looked up from germline, CDR1 is LNHDA and CDR2 is SQIVND (reference sequence). Trimming took 8 bases from V and 3 from J; bases not matched to a gene: 8. The CDR3 has 15 amino acids. The CDR3 nucleotides read TGTGCCAGTTCTGTGGGGACAGGGCCCAATCAGCCCCAGCATTTT. Protein sequence: CASSVGTGPNQPQHF.

The chain uses TRBV27 and TRBJ2-7; 7 nucleotides line up with TRBD2. Germline values: CDR1 MNHEY, CDR2 SMNVEV (reference sequence). Losses at the gene ends were 8 bases for V and 1 base for J; bases not matched to a gene: 8. This CDR3 has 14 residues. The DNA of the CDR3 is TGTGCCAGCGGCATTGCCGGGGGGTCCTACGAGCAGTACTTC. Protein product: CASGIAGGSYEQYF.

V is TRBV28 and J is TRBJ2-3; 9 bases line up with TRBD2. Germline loops: CDR1 MDHEN, CDR2 SYDVKM. The V segment lost 5 bases and the J segment 0 bases; nucleotides outside the gene matches: 9. The CDR3 consists of 17 residues. The CDR3 here is CASSPAGLAPSTDTQYF. CDR3 DNA: TGTGCCAGCAGTCCGGCGGGACTAGCACCTAGCACAGATACGCAGTATTTT. The whole variable domain, filled in from reference TRBV28 and TRBJ2-3, reads DVKVTQSSRYLVKRTGEKVFLECVQDMDHENMFWYRQDPGLGLRLIYFSYDVKMKEKGDIPEGYSVSREKKERFSLILESASTNQTSMYLCASSPAGLAPSTDTQYFGPGTRLTVL.

The chain is built from TRBV15 and TRBJ2-7, with 14 bases lining up with TRBD2. The CDR3 spans 19 residues. CDR1 is LNHNV and CDR2 is YYDKDF in the germline V gene (reference sequence). V gave up 1 base and J gave up 9 bases; unmatched junction bases: 17. CDR3 nucleotides: TGTGCCACCAGCAGAGCTGGCCGGTCGACTAGCGGGAGGGCCGGGGGGCAGTACTTC. Translated, it gives CATSRAGRSTSGRAGGQYF.

This clone was counted between two and nine times. The V and J genes are TRBV19 and TRBJ2-3; TRBD1 is a possible D gene (6 bases). The CDR3 extends over 14 amino acids. CDR1 and CDR2 from the germline V gene are LNHDA and SQIVND (reference sequence). Trimming pared 4 bases from V and 4 bases from J, leaving 12 bases between. The DNA for the CDR3 is TGTGCCAGTAGTACCTTACAGGGCGCAGATACGCAGTATTTT. Residues: CASSTLQGADTQYF.

This clone occurred once. This chain uses TRBV28 with TRBJ2-1, with 9 bases aligning to TRBD2. V lost 10 bases, J lost 4 bases, and 17 bases stayed unmatched. This CDR3 is built from 17 residues. Germline V gene data show CDR1 as MDHEN and CDR2 as SYDVKM. CDR3 in DNA: TGTGCCACCACGTCGGGGGCGGGAGGGCCGGGTTACAATGAGCAGTTCTTC. It translates to CATTSGAGGPGYNEQFF. The whole variable domain, remainder taken from reference TRBV28 and TRBJ2-1, is DVKVTQSSRYLVKRTGEKVFLECVQDMDHENMFWYRQDPGLGLRLIYFSYDVKMKEKGDIPEGYSVSREKKERFSLILESASTNQTSMYLCATTSGAGGPGYNEQFFGPGTRLTVL.